What follows is one T cell receptor beta chain and its context. The data stem from a study of shared clonotypes between healthy human individuals. V lost 2 bases and J lost 1, with 19 bases in between. CDR1 and CDR2 from the germline V gene are MNHNS and SASEGT. The CDR3 has 18 residues. Using immunoSEQ multiplex PCR, the repertoire was profiled, and TCRdb retains in-frame clones only, with some absent. Of about 2.4 million clones in the sample, under 95% were seen once. Sequenced material: naive CD4+ T cells from PBMCs. The subset denotes: CD45RA+ positively selected. The TCR originated in a man between 18 and 35 years old in good health. Some clones in this sample may be carry-over from other donors' samples. J is TRBJ2-3 and V is TRBV6-1; D not certain. The CDR3 coding sequence is TGTGCCAGCAGTGAAATGCCCATAAGACCTTTGGGCACAGATACGCAGTATTTT. Translating gives CASSEMPIRPLGTDTQYF.